Following are 5 T cell receptor beta chains from one sample sequenced in a study of T cell responses to AZD1222 COVID-19 vaccine. The table came from immunoSEQ multiplex PCR; TCRdb's copy has only in-frame clones and leaves some out. This table holds 150,000 or so clones, around 90% found once. This material consisted of peripheral blood, taken on day 0 of AZD1222 vaccination. These TCRs come from an adult in good health.

The chain carries TRBV12-3 or TRBV12-4 and TRBJ2-7; D is perhaps TRBD1 (6 bases). Trimming removed 6 bases from V and 3 bases from J, with 9 bases in between. The CDR3 loop spans 12 amino acids. CDR3 DNA sequence: TGTGCCAGCAGCCTGACAGGCTACGAGCAGTACTTC. It codes for CASSLTGYEQYF.

The chain recombines TRBV11-1 with TRBJ2-7, with D possibly being TRBD1 (5 bases). Germline CDR1 reads SGHAT; CDR2 reads FQDESV (reference sequence). The V end lost 7 bases, the J end lost 5 bases, and 18 bases lay between the germline ends. The CDR3 extends over 14 amino acids. In nucleotides, the CDR3 is TGTGCCAGCACCCAGGGTTTTGCTCTGGACGAGCAGTACTTC. It translates to CASTQGFALDEQYF. Full variable domain (rest looked up from reference TRBV11-1 and TRBJ2-7): EAEVAQSPRYKITEKSQAVAFWCDPISGHATLYWYRQILGQGPELLVQFQDESVVDDSQLPKDRFSAERLKGVDSTLKIQPAELGDSAMYLCASTQGFALDEQYFGPGTRLTVT.

The chain is built from TRBV2 and TRBJ1-5; D is undetermined. Trimming took off 8 bases at V and 0 bases at J, with 8 bases between the two ends. CDR1 and CDR2 (germline): SNHLY, FYNNEI. The CDR3 consists of 13 residues. In DNA, the CDR3 is TGTGCCAGCCTAAGGGATAGCAATCAGCCCCAGCATTTT. It specifies CASLRDSNQPQHF.

This clone came up once. J is TRBJ2-7 and V is TRBV2, with a possible D match to TRBD2 (6 bases). V was pared by 8 bases and J by 3 bases, with 14 bases between. CDR1 SNHLY and CDR2 FYNNEI come from the germline V gene. The CDR3 runs 13 residues. CDR3 coding DNA: TGTGCCAGCGAGGGACTTCCTATCTACGAGCAGTACTTC. Its translation is CASEGLPIYEQYF.

The J gene is TRBJ1-2, the V gene TRBV6-4; a weak D match, TRBD1 (6 bases). The CDR3 extends over 17 amino acids. Germline V gives CDR1 MRHNA, CDR2 SNTAGT. The V gene lost 0 bases and the J gene lost 3 bases, with 17 bases spanning the gap. The CDR3, as DNA: TGTGCCAGCAGTGACTCTTCCATAAGAGGACAGTACTATGGCTACACCTTC. Encoded protein: CASSDSSIRGQYYGYTF.